This T cell receptor (beta chain) came from a study of CD8+CD57+ T cells in acquired aplastic anemia. Study-wide points: It was found that about 31 CD8+ CDR3 sequences were shared between patients and controls.

It was patients with CD8+CD57+ cell expansion by flow cytometry who were chosen for sequencing. V lost 5 bases and J lost 2, with 9 bases in between. Germline-derived CDR1 and CDR2 are DFQATT and SNEGSKA (reference sequence). CDR3 size: 12 residues. Genomic DNA, serving as template, underwent TCR beta VDJ and CDR3 profiling. TCRdb reanalysed the reads using MiXCR and keeps one entry per CDR3 protein. The repertoire holds 160,000 or so distinct CDR3 sequences, about two thirds seen once, with under 60% in the top ten. The table lists this clonotype with a few counts. Antigen: not known. Material for sequencing was sorted CD4+, CD8+, or CD8+CD57+ T cells (not recorded which) from PBMCs. The chain uses TRBV20-1 and TRBJ1-2; the D is unclear. The sequence was collected from a human donor with aplastic anemia. The CDR3, as DNA: TGCAGTGCTGAGGAGGGAAACTATGGCTACACCTTC. Amino acids: CSAEEGNYGYTF.